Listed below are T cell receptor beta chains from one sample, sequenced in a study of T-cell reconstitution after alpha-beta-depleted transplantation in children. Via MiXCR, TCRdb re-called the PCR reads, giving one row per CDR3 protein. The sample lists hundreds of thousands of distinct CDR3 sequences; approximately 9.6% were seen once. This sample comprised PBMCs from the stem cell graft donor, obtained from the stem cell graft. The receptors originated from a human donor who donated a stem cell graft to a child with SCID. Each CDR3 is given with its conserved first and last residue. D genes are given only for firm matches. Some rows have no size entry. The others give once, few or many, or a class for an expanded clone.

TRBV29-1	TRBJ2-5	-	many	CSVLLRDTGEETQYF	TGCAGCGTTCTCCTTCGGGACACCGGAGAAGAGACCCAGTACTTC
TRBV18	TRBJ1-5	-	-	CASSRLDRNQPQHF	TGTGCCAGCTCACGACTAGACAGAAATCAGCCCCAGCATTTT
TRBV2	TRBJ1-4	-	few	CASLPRGTHEKLFF	TGTGCCAGCTTACCGCGGGGGACCCATGAAAAACTGTTTTTT
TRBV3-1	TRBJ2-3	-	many	CASSYGSGADTQYF	TGTGCCAGCAGCTACGGTTCAGGGGCTGATACGCAGTATTTT
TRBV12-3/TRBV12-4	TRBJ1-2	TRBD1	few	CASSLGRGPGYTF	TGTGCCAGCAGTTTAGGAAGGGGGCCTGGCTACACCTTC
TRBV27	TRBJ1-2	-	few	CASSPGARGYGYTF	TGTGCCAGCAGTCCGGGAGCCCGGGGCTATGGCTACACCTTC
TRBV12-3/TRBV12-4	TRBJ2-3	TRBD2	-	CASLPVTPSGGMIGTDTQYF	TGTGCCAGCCTTCCTGTAACCCCTAGCGGGGGGATGATCGGCACAGATACGCAGTATTTT
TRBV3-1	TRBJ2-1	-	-	CASSQAQEGHEQFF	TGTGCCAGCAGCCAAGCTCAGGAAGGCCATGAGCAGTTCTTC
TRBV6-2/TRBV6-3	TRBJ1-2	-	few	CASRKDRDYGYTF	TGTGCCAGCAGAAAGGATCGAGACTATGGCTACACCTTC
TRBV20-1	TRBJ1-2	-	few	CSAAPQGGLGYGYTF	TGCAGTGCCGCCCCCCAGGGAGGCTTAGGCTATGGCTACACCTTC
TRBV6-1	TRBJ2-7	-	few	CASSQPGRTPYEQYF	TGTGCCAGCAGTCAACCGGGCAGGACACCCTACGAGCAGTACTTC
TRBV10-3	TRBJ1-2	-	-	CAISHPPGNYGYTF	TGTGCCATCAGTCATCCCCCAGGAAACTATGGCTACACCTTC
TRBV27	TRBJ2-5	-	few	CASSFSRGRAYQETQYF	TGTGCCAGCAGTTTTAGTAGAGGCAGGGCGTACCAAGAGACCCAGTACTTC
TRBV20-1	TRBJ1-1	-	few	CSAREVGDTEAFF	TGCAGTGCTAGAGAGGTCGGGGACACTGAAGCTTTCTTT
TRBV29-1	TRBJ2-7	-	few	CSVEGPGRPANEQYF	TGCAGCGTTGAGGGTCCCGGACGGCCGGCCAACGAGCAGTACTTC
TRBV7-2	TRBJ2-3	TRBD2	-	CASSLGGGTSVGDTQYF	TGTGCCAGCAGCCTCGGGGGTGGGACTAGCGTGGGAGATACGCAGTATTTT
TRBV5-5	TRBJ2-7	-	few	CASSLLGSTYEQYF	TGTGCCAGCAGCTTGCTAGGCAGCACCTACGAGCAGTACTTC
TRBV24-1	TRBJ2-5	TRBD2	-	CATSDGGGETQYF	TGTGCCACCAGTGATGGCGGGGGAGAGACCCAGTACTTC
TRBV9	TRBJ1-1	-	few	CASSVEGTAEGAFF	TGTGCCAGCAGCGTAGAAGGGACCGCGGAGGGAGCTTTCTTT
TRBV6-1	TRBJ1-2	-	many	CASSEQGDYGYTF	TGTGCCAGCAGTGAACAGGGCGACTATGGCTACACCTTC
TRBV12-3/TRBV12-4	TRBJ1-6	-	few	CASSFARSSYNSPLHF	TGTGCCAGCAGTTTTGCCAGGAGCTCCTATAATTCACCCCTCCACTTT
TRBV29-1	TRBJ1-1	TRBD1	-	CSVSTGVNTEAFF	TGCAGCGTTTCGACAGGGGTGAACACTGAAGCTTTCTTT
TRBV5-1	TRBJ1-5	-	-	CASSPGDFPQPQHF	TGCGCCAGCAGCCCGGGGGATTTCCCTCAGCCCCAGCATTTT
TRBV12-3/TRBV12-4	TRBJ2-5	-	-	CASSISEKPETQYF	TGTGCCAGCAGTATATCGGAAAAACCAGAGACCCAGTACTTC
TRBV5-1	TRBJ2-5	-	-	CASSLVREGETQYF	TGCGCCAGCAGCTTGGTCAGGGAAGGGGAGACCCAGTACTTC
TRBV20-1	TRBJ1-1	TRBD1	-	CSAEGQGWGNTEAFF	TGCAGTGCTGAAGGACAGGGTTGGGGAAACACTGAAGCTTTCTTT
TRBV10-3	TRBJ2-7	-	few	CAISPGQGAYEQYF	TGTGCCATCTCTCCGGGGCAGGGAGCCTACGAGCAGTACTTC
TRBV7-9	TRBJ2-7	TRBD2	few	CASSQGTSGFYEQYF	TGTGCCAGCAGCCAAGGGACTAGCGGATTCTACGAGCAGTACTTC
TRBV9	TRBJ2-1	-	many	CASSAGVGGSSYNEQFF	TGTGCCAGCAGCGCGGGGGTGGGGGGAAGCTCCTACAATGAGCAGTTCTTC
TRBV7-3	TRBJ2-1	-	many	CASSLLGAASPAYNEQFF	TGTGCCAGCAGCTTACTCGGAGCGGCTAGCCCTGCCTACAATGAGCAGTTCTTC
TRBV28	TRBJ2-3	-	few	CASSDRAGELTRANPSTDTQYF	TGTGCCAGCAGTGATCGGGCAGGCGAACTAACCCGAGCAAACCCTAGCACAGATACGCAGTATTTT
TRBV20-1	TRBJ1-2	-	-	CSANPRASHGYTF	TGCAGTGCTAACCCCAGGGCAAGTCATGGCTACACCTTC
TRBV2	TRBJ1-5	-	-	CASSGFSRQPQHF	TGTGCCAGCAGTGGGTTTAGCCGTCAGCCCCAGCATTTT
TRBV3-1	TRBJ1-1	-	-	CASSEWDTNTEAFF	TGTGCCAGCAGCGAATGGGACACTAACACTGAAGCTTTCTTT
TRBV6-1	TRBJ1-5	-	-	CASSEAREPQHF	TGTGCCAGCAGTGAAGCCCGGGAGCCCCAGCATTTT
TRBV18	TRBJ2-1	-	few	CASSLGDNSYNEQFF	TGTGCCAGCTCACTAGGCGACAACTCCTACAATGAGCAGTTCTTC
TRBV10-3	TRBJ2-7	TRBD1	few	CAISGKTGVSEQYF	TGTGCCATCAGTGGGAAGACAGGGGTAAGCGAGCAGTACTTC
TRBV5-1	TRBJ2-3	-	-	CASSLSRLRDTQYF	TGCGCCAGCAGCTTGAGCAGGTTAAGGGATACGCAGTATTTT
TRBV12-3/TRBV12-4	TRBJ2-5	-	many	CAILAPQETQYF	TGTGCCATCCTGGCTCCTCAAGAGACCCAGTACTTC
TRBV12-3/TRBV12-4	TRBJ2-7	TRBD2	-	CAICFVGGMGTSGYYEQYF	TGTGCCATCTGTTTCGTGGGAGGAATGGGGACTAGCGGATACTACGAGCAGTACTTC